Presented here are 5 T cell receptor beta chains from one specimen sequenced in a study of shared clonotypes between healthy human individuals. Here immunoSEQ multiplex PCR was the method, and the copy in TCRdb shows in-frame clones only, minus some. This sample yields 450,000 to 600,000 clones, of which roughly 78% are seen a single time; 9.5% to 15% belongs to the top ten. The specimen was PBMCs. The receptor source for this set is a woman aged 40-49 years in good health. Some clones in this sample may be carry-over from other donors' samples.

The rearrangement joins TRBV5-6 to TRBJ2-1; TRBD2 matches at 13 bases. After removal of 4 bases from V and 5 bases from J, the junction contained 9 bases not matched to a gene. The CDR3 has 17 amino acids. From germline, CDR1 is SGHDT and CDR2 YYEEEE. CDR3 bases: TGTGCCAGCAGCCCCACTAGCGGGAGGGCCAGCCACAATGAGCAGTTCTTC. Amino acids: CASSPTSGRASHNEQFF.

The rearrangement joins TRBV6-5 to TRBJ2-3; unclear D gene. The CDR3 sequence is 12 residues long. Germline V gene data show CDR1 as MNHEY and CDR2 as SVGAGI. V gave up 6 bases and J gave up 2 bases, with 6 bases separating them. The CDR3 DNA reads TGTGCCAGCAGAGAGAACACAGATACGCAGTATTTT. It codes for CASRENTDTQYF.

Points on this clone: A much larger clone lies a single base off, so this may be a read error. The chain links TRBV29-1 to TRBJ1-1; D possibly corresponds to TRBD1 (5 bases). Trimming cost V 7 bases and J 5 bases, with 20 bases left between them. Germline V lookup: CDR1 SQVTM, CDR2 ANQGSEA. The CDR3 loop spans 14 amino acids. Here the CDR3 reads CSAALGTAGTEAFF. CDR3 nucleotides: TGCAGCGCAGCACTCGGGACGGCGGGTACTGAAGCTTTCTTT.

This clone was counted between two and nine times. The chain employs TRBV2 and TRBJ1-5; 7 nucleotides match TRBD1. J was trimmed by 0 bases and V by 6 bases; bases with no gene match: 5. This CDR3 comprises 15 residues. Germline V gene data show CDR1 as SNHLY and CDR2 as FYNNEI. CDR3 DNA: TGTGCCAGCAGCCTAAACAGGGGTAGCAATCAGCCCCAGCATTTT. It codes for CASSLNRGSNQPQHF.

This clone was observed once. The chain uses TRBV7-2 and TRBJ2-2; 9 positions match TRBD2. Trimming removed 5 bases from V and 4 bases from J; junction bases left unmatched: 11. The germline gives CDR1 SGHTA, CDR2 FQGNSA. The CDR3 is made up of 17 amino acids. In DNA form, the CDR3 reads TGTGCCAGCAGCGTGAGAGGGGCTAGCGGGACCACCGGGGAGCTGTTTTTT. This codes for CASSVRGASGTTGELFF.